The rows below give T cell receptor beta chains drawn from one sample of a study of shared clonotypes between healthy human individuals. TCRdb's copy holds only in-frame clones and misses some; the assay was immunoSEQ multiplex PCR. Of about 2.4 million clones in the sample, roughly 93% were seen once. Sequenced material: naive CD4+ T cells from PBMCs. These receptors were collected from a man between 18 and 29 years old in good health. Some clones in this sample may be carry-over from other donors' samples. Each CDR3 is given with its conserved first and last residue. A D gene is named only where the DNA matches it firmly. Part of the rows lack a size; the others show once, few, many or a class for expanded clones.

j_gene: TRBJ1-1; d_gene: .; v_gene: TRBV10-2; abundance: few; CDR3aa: CASSETRDATEAFF; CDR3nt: TGCGCCAGCAGTGAGACCCGGGACGCCACTGAAGCTTTCTTT
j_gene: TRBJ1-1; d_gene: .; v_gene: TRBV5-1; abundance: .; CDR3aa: CASGIPGETEAFF; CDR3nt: TGCGCCAGCGGGATTCCAGGGGAAACTGAAGCTTTCTTT
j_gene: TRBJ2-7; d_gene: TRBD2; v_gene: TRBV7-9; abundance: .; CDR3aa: CASIGGGPVQYF; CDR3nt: TGTGCCAGCATTGGGGGAGGGCCAGTGCAGTACTTC
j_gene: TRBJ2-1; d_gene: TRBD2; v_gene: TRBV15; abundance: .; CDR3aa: CATSIGLGGYNEQFF; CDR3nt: TGTGCCACCAGCATAGGACTCGGGGGGTACAATGAGCAGTTCTTC
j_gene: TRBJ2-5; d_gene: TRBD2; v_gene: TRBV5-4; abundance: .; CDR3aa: CASSLKLAKETQYF; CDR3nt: TGTGCCAGCAGCTTGAAACTAGCGAAGGAGACCCAGTACTTC
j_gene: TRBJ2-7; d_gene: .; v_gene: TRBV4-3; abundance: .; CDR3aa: CASSQDFYGVSSYEQYF; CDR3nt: TGCGCCAGCAGCCAAGATTTTTACGGGGTTAGCTCCTACGAGCAGTACTTC
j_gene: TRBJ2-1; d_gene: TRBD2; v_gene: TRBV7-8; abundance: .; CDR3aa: CASSILGASGSSGEQFF; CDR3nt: TGTGCCAGCAGCATCCTCGGGGCTAGCGGGAGTTCGGGTGAGCAGTTCTTC
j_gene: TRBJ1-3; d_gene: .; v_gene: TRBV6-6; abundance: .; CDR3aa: CASTYSGAYVGNTIYF; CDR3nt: TGTGCCAGCACCTACTCTGGGGCTTATGTTGGAAACACCATATATTTT
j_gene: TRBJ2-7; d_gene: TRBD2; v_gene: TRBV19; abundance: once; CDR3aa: CASSLSFLTGLAGRSREHEQYF; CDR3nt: TGTGCCAGTAGCCTTTCATTTCTAACCGGACTAGCGGGAAGGTCACGAGAACACGAGCAGTACTTC
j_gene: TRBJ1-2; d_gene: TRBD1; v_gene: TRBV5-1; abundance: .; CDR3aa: CASSLAQQGAHGYTF; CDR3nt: TGCGCCAGCAGCTTGGCCCAACAGGGGGCCCATGGCTACACCTTC
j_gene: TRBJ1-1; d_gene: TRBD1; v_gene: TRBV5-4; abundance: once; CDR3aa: CASSSPTGLGTEAFF; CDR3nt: TGTGCCAGCAGCTCCCCGACAGGGCTCGGCACTGAAGCTTTCTTT
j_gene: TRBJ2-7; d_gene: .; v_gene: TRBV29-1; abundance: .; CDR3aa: CSVRPSRTPDEQYF; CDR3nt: TGCAGCGTACGACCGAGCAGAACCCCCGACGAGCAGTACTTC
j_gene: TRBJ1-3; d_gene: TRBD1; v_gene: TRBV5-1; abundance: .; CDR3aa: CASSLQGVIGNTIYF; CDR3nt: TGCGCCAGCAGCTTACAGGGGGTTATTGGAAACACCATATATTTT
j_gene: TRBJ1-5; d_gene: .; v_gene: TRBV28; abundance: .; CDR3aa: CARSGGGRGNQPQHF; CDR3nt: TGTGCCCGCTCGGGGGGGGGCCGAGGGAATCAGCCCCAGCATTTT